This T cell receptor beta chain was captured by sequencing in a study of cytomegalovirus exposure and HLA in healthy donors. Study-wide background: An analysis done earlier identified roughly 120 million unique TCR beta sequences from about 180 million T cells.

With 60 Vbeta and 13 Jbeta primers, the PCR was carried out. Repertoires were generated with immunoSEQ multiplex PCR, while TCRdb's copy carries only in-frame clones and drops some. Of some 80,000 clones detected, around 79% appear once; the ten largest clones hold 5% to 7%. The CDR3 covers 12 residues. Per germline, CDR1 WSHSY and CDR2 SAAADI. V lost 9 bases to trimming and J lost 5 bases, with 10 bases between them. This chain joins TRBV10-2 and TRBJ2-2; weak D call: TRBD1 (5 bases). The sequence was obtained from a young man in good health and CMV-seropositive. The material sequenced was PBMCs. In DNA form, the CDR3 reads TGCGCCAGTAGGGCAGGGACCGGGGAGCTGTTTTTT. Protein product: CASRAGTGELFF.